This T cell receptor (beta chain) is drawn from a study of control samples from healthy donors and cancer patients. This CDR3 spans 16 amino acids. Germline CDR1 SGHNT, CDR2 YENEEA. The junction had 2 bases not matched to a gene; V was cut back by 2 bases and J by 0 bases. Repertoires were generated with immunoSEQ multiplex PCR, while TCRdb's copy carries only in-frame clones and drops some. This table holds some 140,000 clones, around 94% found once. The rearrangement joins TRBV11-3 to TRBJ2-1; 9 bases are a match to TRBD2. The TCR sequence derives from a man in his fifties or sixties with colorectal cancer. The material sequenced was PBMCs. The CDR3 DNA sequence: TGTGCCAGCAGCTTACAAGCGGGGGGCTCCTACAATGAGCAGTTCTTC. Translating gives CASSLQAGGSYNEQFF.